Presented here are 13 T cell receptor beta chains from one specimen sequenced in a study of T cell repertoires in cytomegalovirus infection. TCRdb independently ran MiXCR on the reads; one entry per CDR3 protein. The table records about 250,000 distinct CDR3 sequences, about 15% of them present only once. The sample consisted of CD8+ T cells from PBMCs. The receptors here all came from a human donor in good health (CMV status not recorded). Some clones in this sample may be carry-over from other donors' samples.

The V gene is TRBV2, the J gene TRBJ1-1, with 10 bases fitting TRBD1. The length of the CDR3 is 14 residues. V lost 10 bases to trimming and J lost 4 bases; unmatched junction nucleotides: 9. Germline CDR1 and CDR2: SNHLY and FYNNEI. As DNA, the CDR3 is TGTGCCAATACCGGGACAGGGGAGATCACTGAAGCTTTCTTT. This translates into CANTGTGEITEAFF.

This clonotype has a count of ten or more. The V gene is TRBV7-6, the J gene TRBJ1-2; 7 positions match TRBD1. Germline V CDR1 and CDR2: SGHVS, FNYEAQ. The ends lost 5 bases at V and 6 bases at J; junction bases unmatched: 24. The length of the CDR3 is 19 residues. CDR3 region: CASSLASHNRGQAWDGYTF. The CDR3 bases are TGTGCCAGCAGCCTTGCGTCTCATAACCGTGGACAGGCCTGGGATGGCTACACCTTC.

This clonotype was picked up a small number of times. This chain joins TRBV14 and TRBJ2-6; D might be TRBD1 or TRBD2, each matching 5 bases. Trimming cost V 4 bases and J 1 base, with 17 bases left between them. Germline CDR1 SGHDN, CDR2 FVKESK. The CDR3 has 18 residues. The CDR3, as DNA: TGTGCCAGCAGCCCACGACAGCTAGCCCCTTCTGGGGCCAACGTCCTGACTTTC. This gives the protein CASSPRQLAPSGANVLTF. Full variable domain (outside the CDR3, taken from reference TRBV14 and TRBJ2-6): EAGVTQFPSHSVIEKGQTVTLRCDPISGHDNLYWYRRVMGKEIKFLLHFVKESKQDESGMPNNRFLAERTGGTYSTLKVQPAELEDSGVYFCASSPRQLAPSGANVLTFGAGSRLTVL.

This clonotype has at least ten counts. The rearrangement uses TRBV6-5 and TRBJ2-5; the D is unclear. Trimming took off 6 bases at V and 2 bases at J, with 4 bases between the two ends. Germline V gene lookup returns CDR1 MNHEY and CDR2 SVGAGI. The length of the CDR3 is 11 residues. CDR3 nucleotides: TGTGCCAGCAGCCGTCAAGAGACCCAGTACTTC. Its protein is CASSRQETQYF.

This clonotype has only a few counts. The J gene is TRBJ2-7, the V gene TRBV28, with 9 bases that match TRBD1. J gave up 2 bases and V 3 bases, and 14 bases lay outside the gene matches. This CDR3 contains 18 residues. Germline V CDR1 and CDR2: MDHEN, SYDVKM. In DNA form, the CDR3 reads TGTGCCAGCAGTTTCTTCCGACAGGGGGGAACGATAACCTACGAGCAGTACTTC. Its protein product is CASSFFRQGGTITYEQYF.

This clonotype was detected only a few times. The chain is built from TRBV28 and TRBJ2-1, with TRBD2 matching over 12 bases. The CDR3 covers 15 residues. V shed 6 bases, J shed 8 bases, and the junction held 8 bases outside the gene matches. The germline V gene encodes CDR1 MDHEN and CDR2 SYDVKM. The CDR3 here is CASSLTSGGLDEQFF. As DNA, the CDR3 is TGTGCCAGCAGCCTGACTAGCGGGGGATTGGATGAGCAGTTCTTC.

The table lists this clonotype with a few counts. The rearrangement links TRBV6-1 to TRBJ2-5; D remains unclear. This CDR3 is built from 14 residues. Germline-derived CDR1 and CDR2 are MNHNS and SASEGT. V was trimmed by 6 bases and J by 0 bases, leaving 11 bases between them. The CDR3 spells CASRYQEYQETQYF. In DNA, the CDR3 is TGTGCCAGCAGATATCAGGAGTACCAAGAGACCCAGTACTTC.

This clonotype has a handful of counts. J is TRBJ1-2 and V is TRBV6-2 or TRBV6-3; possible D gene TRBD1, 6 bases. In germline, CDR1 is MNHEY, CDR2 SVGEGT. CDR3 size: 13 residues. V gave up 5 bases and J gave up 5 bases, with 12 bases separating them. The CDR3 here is CASSGNRAYGYTF. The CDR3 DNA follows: TGTGCCAGCAGTGGAAACAGGGCATATGGCTACACCTTC.

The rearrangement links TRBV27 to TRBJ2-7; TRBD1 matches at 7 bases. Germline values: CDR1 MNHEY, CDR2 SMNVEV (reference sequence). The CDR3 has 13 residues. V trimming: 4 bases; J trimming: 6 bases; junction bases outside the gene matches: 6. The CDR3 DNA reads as TGTGCCAGCAGTTGGTCAGGGGGTCGCGAGCAGTACTTC. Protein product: CASSWSGGREQYF.

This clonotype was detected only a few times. The CDR3 nucleotides read TGTGCCAGTCGACATGAGGGACTAAACACAGATACGCAGTATTTT. This gives the protein CASRHEGLNTDTQYF. V gene TRBV7-8 combines with J gene TRBJ2-3; 7 bases line up with TRBD2. The V gene's germline CDR1 is SGHVS and CDR2 FQNEAQ. The CDR3 totals 15 residues. V shed 9 bases and J 2 bases; nucleotides not matched to a gene: 11.

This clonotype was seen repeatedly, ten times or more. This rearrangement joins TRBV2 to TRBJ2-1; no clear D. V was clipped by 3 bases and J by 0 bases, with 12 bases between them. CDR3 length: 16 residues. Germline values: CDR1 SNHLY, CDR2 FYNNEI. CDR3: CASSDWSASSYNEQFF. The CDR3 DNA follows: TGTGCCAGCAGTGATTGGTCAGCCAGCTCCTACAATGAGCAGTTCTTC.

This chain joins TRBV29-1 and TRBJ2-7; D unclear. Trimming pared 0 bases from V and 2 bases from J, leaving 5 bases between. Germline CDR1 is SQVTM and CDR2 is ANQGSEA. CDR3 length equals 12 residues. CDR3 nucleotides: TGCAGCGTTGAAGATTTTGCCTACGAGCAGTACTTC. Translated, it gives CSVEDFAYEQYF.

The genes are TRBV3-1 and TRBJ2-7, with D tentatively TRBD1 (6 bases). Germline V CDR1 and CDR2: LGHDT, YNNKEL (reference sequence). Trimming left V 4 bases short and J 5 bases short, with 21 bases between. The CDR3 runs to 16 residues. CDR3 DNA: TGTGCCAGCAGCCGATTACAGGGCTTCCTGGAAAACGAGCAGTACTTC. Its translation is CASSRLQGFLENEQYF.